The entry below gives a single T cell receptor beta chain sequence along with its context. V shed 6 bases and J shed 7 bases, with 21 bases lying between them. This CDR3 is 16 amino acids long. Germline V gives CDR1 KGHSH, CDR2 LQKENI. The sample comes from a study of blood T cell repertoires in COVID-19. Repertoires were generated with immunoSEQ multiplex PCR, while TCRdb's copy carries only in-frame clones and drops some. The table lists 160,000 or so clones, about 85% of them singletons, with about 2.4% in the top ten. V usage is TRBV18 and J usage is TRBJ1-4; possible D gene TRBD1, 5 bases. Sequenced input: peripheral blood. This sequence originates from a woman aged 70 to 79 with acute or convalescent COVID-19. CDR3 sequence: CASSRNRGSETEKLFF. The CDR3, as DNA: TGTGCCAGCTCGCGAAACCGGGGGTCTGAGACTGAAAAACTGTTTTTT.